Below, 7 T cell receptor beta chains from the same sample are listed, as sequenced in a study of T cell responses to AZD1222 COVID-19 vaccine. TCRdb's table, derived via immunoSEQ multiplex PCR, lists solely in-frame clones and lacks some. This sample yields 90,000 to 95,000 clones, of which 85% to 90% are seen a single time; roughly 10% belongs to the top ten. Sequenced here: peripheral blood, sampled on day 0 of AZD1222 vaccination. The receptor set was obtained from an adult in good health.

The CDR3 here is CASTLAGGAGELFF. The CDR3 nucleotides are TGTGCCAGCACCCTAGCGGGAGGTGCCGGGGAGCTGTTTTTT. The rearrangement uses TRBV3-1 (or the pseudogene TRBV3-2) and TRBJ2-2; the match to TRBD2 covers 11 bases. In germline, CDR1 is LGHDT, CDR2 YNNKEL (reference sequence). The V and J ends lost 7 bases and 6 bases, in that order; junction bases with no gene match: 4. This CDR3 is 14 amino acids long.

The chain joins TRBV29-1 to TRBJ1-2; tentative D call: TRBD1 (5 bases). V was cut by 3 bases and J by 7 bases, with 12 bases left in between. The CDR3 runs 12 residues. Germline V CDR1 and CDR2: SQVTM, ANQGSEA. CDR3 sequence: CSVDLQGLGYTF. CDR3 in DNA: TGCAGCGTTGATCTGCAGGGTCTTGGCTACACCTTC.

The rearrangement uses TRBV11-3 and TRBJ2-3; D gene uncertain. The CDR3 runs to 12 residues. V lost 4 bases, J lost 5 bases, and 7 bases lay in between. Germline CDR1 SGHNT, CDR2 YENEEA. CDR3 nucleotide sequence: TGTGCCAGCAGCTCCCTCGGAGATACGCAGTATTTT. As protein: CASSSLGDTQYF.

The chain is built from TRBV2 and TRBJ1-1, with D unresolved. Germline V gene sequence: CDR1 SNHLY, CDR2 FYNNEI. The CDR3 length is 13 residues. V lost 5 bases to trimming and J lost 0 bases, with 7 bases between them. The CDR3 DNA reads TGTGCCAGCAGTATCTTATTGAACACTGAAGCTTTCTTT. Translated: CASSILLNTEAFF.

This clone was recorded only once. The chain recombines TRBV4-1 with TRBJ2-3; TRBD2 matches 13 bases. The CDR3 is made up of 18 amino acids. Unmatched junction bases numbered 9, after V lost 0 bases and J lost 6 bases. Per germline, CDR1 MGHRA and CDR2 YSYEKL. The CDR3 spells CASSQELGTSGVSDTQYF. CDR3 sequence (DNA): TGCGCCAGCAGCCAAGAACTCGGGACTAGCGGGGTTTCGGATACGCAGTATTTT.

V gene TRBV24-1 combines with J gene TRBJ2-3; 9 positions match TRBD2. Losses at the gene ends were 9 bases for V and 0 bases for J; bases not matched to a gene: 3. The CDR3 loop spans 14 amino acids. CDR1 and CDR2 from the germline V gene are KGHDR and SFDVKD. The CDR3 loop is CATSTSGSTDTQYF. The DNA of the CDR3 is TGTGCCACCTCCACTAGCGGGAGCACAGATACGCAGTATTTT.

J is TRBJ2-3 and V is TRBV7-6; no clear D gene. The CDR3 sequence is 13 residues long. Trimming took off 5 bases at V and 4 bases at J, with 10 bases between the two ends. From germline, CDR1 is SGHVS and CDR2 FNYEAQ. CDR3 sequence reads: CASSGTRADTQYF. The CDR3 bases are TGTGCCAGCAGCGGTACAAGAGCAGATACGCAGTATTTT.